Below, one T cell receptor beta chain is given with its context. Its antigen is unknown. A junction end diverges from the germline sequence, so it may reflect a read error. The CDR3 has 11 amino acids. The germline V gene has CDR1 SEHNR and CDR2 FQNEAQ (reference sequence). The data are from a study of cytomegalovirus exposure and HLA in healthy donors. General observations from the study: Cytomegalovirus status was reportedly diagnosed by the classifier with high specificity and sensitivity. Researchers reported that three CMV-associated chains were confirmed in vitro as CMV antigen-specific. The study found most TCR sequences rare, yet found some public TCRs in many donors.

PCR primers comprised 60 Vbeta and 13 Jbeta primers. The assay was immunoSEQ multiplex PCR, and TCRdb's table has in-frame clones only and misses some. The repertoire includes roughly 86,000 clones, over 70% of them detected once, and around 7.5% sits in the top ten. Healthy bone marrow donors supplied every sample. Sequenced material: PBMCs. This chain connects TRBV7-9 to TRBJ1-2; D is perhaps TRBD1 (6 bases). The clonotype originates from a man aged 50 to 60 in good health and CMV-seropositive. The CDR3 bases are TGTTCCAGCAGCTCCGGACAGACCTACACCTTC. Translation: CSSSSGQTYTF.